The rows below give T cell receptor beta chains drawn from one sample of a study of early T cells in non-severe SARS-CoV-2 infection. TCRdb re-analysed the 5' RACE reads in MiXCR, keeping a single row per CDR3 protein. The sample has 85,000 to 95,000 distinct CDR3 sequences; about 14% are singletons. Specimen: whole blood. Every receptor here comes from an adult who was a healthcare worker with PCR-confirmed SARS-CoV-2 infection or an uninfected control (not recorded which). CDR3s leave out the opening cysteine and the closing phenylalanine or tryptophan.

j_call,v_call,cdr3_aa
TRBJ1-4,TRBV5-1,ANSPKPGSGNFNEKLF
TRBJ2-3,TRBV9,ASTESGSTDTQY
TRBJ1-5,TRBV12-3/TRBV12-4,ASSSGSSRQPQH
TRBJ2-3,TRBV6-6,ASSSPGGSTDTQY
TRBJ2-3,TRBV18,ASSPDRGALGTDTQY
TRBJ1-1,TRBV9,ASSEDKNTEAF
TRBJ1-4,TRBV25-1,ASSDSGNTGEKLF
TRBJ2-2,TRBV5-1,ASSPKTNTGELF
TRBJ2-2,TRBV29-1,SVEGQRNTGELF
TRBJ1-1,TRBV12-3/TRBV12-4,AGRVGGMNTEAF
TRBJ2-2,TRBV7-2,ASSLVFRAKDTGELF
TRBJ1-5,TRBV4-2,ASSQDRQPHQPQH
TRBJ1-2,TRBV20-1,SARDWGGMDYGYT
TRBJ1-1,TRBV2,ASSEAEIRHEAF
TRBJ2-2,TRBV7-2,ASSLTGTTTGELF
TRBJ2-1,TRBV11-3,ASSLEYNEQF
TRBJ2-2,TRBV29-1,SVETSSALTGELF
TRBJ1-2,TRBV29-1,SVDRDRGGYT
TRBJ1-5,TRBV19,ATAGQDTQPQH
TRBJ1-2,TRBV7-9,ASIKGLSYGYT
TRBJ2-3,TRBV2,ASSPRTGLTQY
TRBJ1-1,TRBV9,ASSSKNRGSTEAF
TRBJ2-5,TRBV5-1,ASSRNDGSGETQY
TRBJ1-4,TRBV5-4,ASSLDPSTGTNEKLF
TRBJ2-3,TRBV20-1,SARRSAAKSDTQY
TRBJ1-3,TRBV11-2,ASSFSTGASSGNTIY